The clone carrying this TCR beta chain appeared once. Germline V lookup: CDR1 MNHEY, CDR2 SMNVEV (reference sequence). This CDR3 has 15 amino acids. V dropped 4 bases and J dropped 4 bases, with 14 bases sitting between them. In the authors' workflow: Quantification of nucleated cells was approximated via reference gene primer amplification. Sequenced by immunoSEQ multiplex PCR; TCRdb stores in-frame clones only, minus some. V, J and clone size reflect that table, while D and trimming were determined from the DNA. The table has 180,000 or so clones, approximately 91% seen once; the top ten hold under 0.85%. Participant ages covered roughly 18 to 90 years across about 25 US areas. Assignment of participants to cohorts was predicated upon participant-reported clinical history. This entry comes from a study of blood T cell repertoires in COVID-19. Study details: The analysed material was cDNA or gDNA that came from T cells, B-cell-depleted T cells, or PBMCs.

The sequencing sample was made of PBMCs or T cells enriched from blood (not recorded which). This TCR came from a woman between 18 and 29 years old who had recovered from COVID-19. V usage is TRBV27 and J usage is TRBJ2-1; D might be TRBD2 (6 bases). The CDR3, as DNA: TGTGCCAGCAGTTCGGGAGCTGGGAGATACAATGAGCAGTTCTTC. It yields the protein CASSSGAGRYNEQFF.